Sequencing of this TCR beta chain was carried out in a study of graft-versus-host responses after intestinal transplantation. This CDR3 spans 15 amino acids. Germline lookup yields CDR1 ENHRY and CDR2 SYGVKD. With V trimmed by 3 bases and J by 3 bases, 8 bases remained unmatched. Sequencing was performed with immunoSEQ multiplex PCR; in TCRdb, only in-frame clones are kept and a portion is missing. This table holds around 50,000 clones, approximately 90% found once. The material sequenced was PBMCs, taken 26 days after transplant. The sequence was collected from a human patient who received an intestinal transplant, so some T cells may come from the graft donor. The chain is built from TRBV10-3 and TRBJ2-7; 7 bases line up with TRBD2. CDR3 in DNA: TGTGCCATCAGTGACCCCGAACTAGCGAACTACGAGCAGTACTTC. It codes for CAISDPELANYEQYF.